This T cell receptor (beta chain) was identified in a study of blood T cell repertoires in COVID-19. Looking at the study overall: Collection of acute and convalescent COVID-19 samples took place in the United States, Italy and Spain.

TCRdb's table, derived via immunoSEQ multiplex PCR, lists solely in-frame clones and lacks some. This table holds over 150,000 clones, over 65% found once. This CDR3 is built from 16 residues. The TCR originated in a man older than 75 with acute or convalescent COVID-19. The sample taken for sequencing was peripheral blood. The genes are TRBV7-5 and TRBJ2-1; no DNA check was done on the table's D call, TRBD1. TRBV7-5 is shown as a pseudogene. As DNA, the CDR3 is TGTGTCAGAAGCTTAGTTACCGGACAGGGGTACAATGAGCAGTTCTTC. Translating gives CVRSLVTGQGYNEQFF.